One sample yielded the 26 T cell receptor beta chains listed below, sequenced in a study of T cell responses to AZD1222 COVID-19 vaccine. Assay: immunoSEQ multiplex PCR; the TCRdb copy retains only in-frame clones and omits some. The sample includes roughly 150,000 clones, roughly nine tenths of them seen just once. The source material was peripheral blood, sampled 28 days after the second AZD1222 dose. The receptors were sampled from an adult who received the AZD1222 COVID-19 vaccine.

The chain links TRBV30 to TRBJ1-1; 7 bases are a match to TRBD1. Trimming cost V 5 bases and J 5 bases; bases outside gene matches: 8. Germline values: CDR1 GTSNPN, CDR2 SVGIG (reference sequence). This CDR3 has 13 residues. The CDR3 DNA reads as TGTGCCTGGGGTACAGGGGTCGAGACTGAAGCTTTCTTT. The encoded protein is CAWGTGVETEAFF.

The chain is built from TRBV5-4 and TRBJ2-7; 8 bases agree with TRBD1. CDR1 and CDR2 (germline): SGHNT, YYREEE (reference sequence). Trimming cost V 4 bases and J 5 bases; bases outside gene matches: 11. The CDR3 spans 15 residues. In DNA form, the CDR3 reads TGTGCCAGCAGCCCTACCGGGACAGGACAACACGAGCAGTACTTC. This sequence encodes CASSPTGTGQHEQYF. Using reference TRBV5-4 and TRBJ2-7 for the parts outside the CDR3, the full variable domain is ETGVTQSPTHLIKTRGQQVTLRCSSQSGHNTVSWYQQALGQGPQFIFQYYREEENGRGNFPPRFSGLQFPNYSSELNVNALELDDSALYLCASSPTGTGQHEQYFGPGTRLTVT.

The chain links TRBV7-2 to TRBJ1-5; 9 nucleotides line up with TRBD1. CDR3 length: 16 residues. Trimming cost V 0 bases and J 5 bases; bases outside gene matches: 5. CDR1 SGHTA and CDR2 FQGNSA come from the germline V gene. In nucleotides, the CDR3 is TGTGCCAGCAGCTTAGCGGGACAGGGCAGCTATCAGCCCCAGCATTTT. Amino acid sequence: CASSLAGQGSYQPQHF.

This CDR3 is CASSSTRDRETGELFF. CDR3 DNA: TGTGCCAGCAGCTCCACCAGGGACAGGGAAACCGGGGAGCTGTTTTTT. This sequence joins TRBV7-9 and TRBJ2-2; 9 bases line up with TRBD1. The V gene's germline CDR1 is SEHNR and CDR2 FQNEAQ (reference sequence). This CDR3 comprises 16 residues. V lost 4 bases and J lost 5; bases outside the gene matches: 8.

The rearrangement links TRBV7-6 to TRBJ1-1, with D possibly TRBD1 on 6 matching bases. The V gene's germline CDR1 is SGHVS and CDR2 FNYEAQ. V gave up 1 base and J gave up 4 bases, with 13 bases separating them. CDR3 length equals 15 residues. The CDR3 nucleotides are TGTGCCAGCAGCTTAGACTCAGGGGCGGGCACTGAAGCTTTCTTT. Amino acids: CASSLDSGAGTEAFF.

The chain couples TRBV19 to TRBJ2-5, with D possibly being TRBD1 or TRBD2 (6 bases each). Germline-derived CDR1 and CDR2 are LNHDA and SQIVND (reference sequence). The CDR3 spans 16 residues. V lost 4 bases, J lost 4 bases, and 19 bases lay in between. The CDR3 reads CASSRSSGEGGETQYF. The CDR3, as DNA: TGTGCCAGTAGTAGGTCAAGCGGAGAGGGGGGAGAGACCCAGTACTTC.

The V call is TRBV2, the J call TRBJ2-1; tentative D call: TRBD1 (5 bases). In germline, CDR1 is SNHLY, CDR2 FYNNEI. The CDR3 runs 13 residues. Trimming shortened V by 6 bases and J by 3 bases, and 9 bases separated the two germline ends. The CDR3 is CASSLRGYNEQFF. CDR3 nucleotides: TGTGCCAGCAGCCTAAGGGGCTACAATGAGCAGTTCTTC.

The chain couples TRBV6-2 or TRBV6-3 to TRBJ1-1, with no clear D. The germline V gene encodes CDR1 MNHEY and CDR2 SVGEGT. The CDR3 covers 13 residues. V lost 5 bases to trimming and J lost 8 bases, with 15 bases between them. The CDR3 region is CASSANRYREAFF. CDR3 coding DNA: TGTGCCAGCAGTGCTAACAGATACCGCGAAGCTTTCTTT.

The rearrangement joins TRBV18 to TRBJ1-5, with 7 bases aligning to TRBD1. Germline V gives CDR1 KGHSH, CDR2 LQKENI. The CDR3 is 13 amino acids. Unmatched junction bases numbered 3, after V lost 3 bases and J lost 7 bases. The CDR3 region is CASSPDRDQPQHF. DNA for the CDR3: TGTGCCAGCTCACCTGACAGGGACCAGCCCCAGCATTTT.

This sequence joins TRBV1 and TRBJ2-1. TRBV1 corresponds to a pseudogene. CDR3 length: 14 amino acids. The CDR3 DNA reads TGCACCAGCAGCCAAGAAGGACCCATCAATGAGCAGTTCTTC. This sequence encodes CTSSQEGPINEQFF.

With regard to this clone: The junction differs from germline at one of its ends, possibly a read error. Other DNA sequences in the same sample also yield this CDR3. This chain connects TRBV6-5 to TRBJ2-3, with 7 bases lining up with TRBD1. The CDR3 loop spans 15 amino acids. The V gene's germline CDR1 is MNHEY and CDR2 SVGAGI. The CDR3 protein is CASSYRGQYTDTQYF. The CDR3 bases are TGTGCCAGCAGTTACCGGGGACAGTACACAGATACGCAATATTTT.

A note on this clone: This sample also contains other DNA sequences that code for the same CDR3. The CDR3 region is CASSRYNEQFF. CDR3 nucleotide sequence: TGTGCCAGCAGCCGCTACAATGAGCAGTTCTTC. The V gene is TRBV6-5, the J gene TRBJ2-1; D not resolved. The V and J ends lost 6 bases and 3 bases respectively, with 3 bases between them. This CDR3 region has 11 residues. CDR1 is MNHEY and CDR2 is SVGAGI in the germline V gene.

The chain joins TRBV7-8 to TRBJ1-5; the D is unclear. Trimming pared 4 bases from V and 7 bases from J, leaving 17 bases between. The CDR3 runs 15 residues. Germline CDR1 SGHVS, CDR2 FQNEAQ. CDR3 nucleotides: TGTGCCAGCAGCTCAAGACATTTAGGGAAGCAGCCCCAGCATTTT. It encodes CASSSRHLGKQPQHF.

This chain links TRBV5-1 with TRBJ1-1; D gene unclear. Per germline, CDR1 SGHRS and CDR2 YFSETQ. Trimming pared 0 bases from V and 1 base from J, leaving 7 bases between. The CDR3 is 14 residues long. The CDR3 DNA reads TGCGCCAGCAGCTTGGGGAAGCCGAACACTGAAGCTTTCTTT. This gives the protein CASSLGKPNTEAFF.

The gene calls are TRBV11-2 and TRBJ1-1, with 8 bases lining up with TRBD1. V lost 4 bases and J lost 4; bases outside the gene matches: 5. CDR3 length equals 14 residues. Germline CDR1 reads SGHAT; CDR2 reads FQNNGV. This CDR3 reads CASSYPGGFTEAFF. CDR3 sequence (DNA): TGTGCCAGCAGCTATCCAGGGGGCTTCACTGAAGCTTTCTTT.

This chain links TRBV28 with TRBJ1-1, with 8 positions matching TRBD1. The CDR3 has 15 amino acids. Germline values: CDR1 MDHEN, CDR2 SYDVKM. V was pared by 1 base and J by 7 bases, with 8 bases of the junction left unmatched. The CDR3 nucleotides are TGTGCCAGCAGTTTATATTCAGGGGGCGATGATGAAGCTTTCTTT. Translation gives CASSLYSGGDDEAFF.

The rearrangement links TRBV14 to TRBJ2-1, with TRBD2 identical over 15 bases. V dropped 6 bases and J dropped 12; count of bases not matched to a gene: 9. Germline V gene sequence: CDR1 SGHDN, CDR2 FVKESK. The CDR3 covers 15 residues. Written as DNA, the CDR3 is TGTGCCAGCAGTCCGGGACTAGCGGGAGGCCTAGGGCAGTTCTTC. Translated: CASSPGLAGGLGQFF.

V is TRBV28 and J is TRBJ2-7; D is unresolved. Trimming took 7 bases from V and 3 from J, leaving 7 bases between them. The CDR3 covers 11 residues. The germline gives CDR1 MDHEN, CDR2 SYDVKM. In DNA form, the CDR3 reads TGTGCCAGCAATACGTACTACGAGCAGTACTTC. Amino acids: CASNTYYEQYF.

This chain uses TRBV21-1 with TRBJ1-5. TRBV21-1 is a documented pseudogene. The CDR3 is 16 residues long. CDR3 residues: CASRGGWREDNQPQHF. Written as DNA, the CDR3 is TGTGCCAGCCGGGGGGGATGGAGGGAAGACAATCAGCCCCAGCATTTT.

This chain uses TRBV2 with TRBJ2-2; 7 bases are shared with TRBD1. Trimming took 6 bases from V and 2 from J; bases not matched to a gene: 6. The CDR3 is made up of 15 amino acids. Germline V gene data show CDR1 as SNHLY and CDR2 as FYNNEI. The CDR3 reads CASSTDRLNTGELFF. CDR3 nucleotide sequence: TGTGCCAGCAGCACGGACAGGTTAAACACCGGGGAGCTGTTTTTT.

V gene TRBV10-3 combines with J gene TRBJ1-2; 8 nucleotides match TRBD1. This CDR3 contains 14 residues. Trimming at V came to 7 bases and at J to 3 bases, leaving 7 bases not matched to a gene. CDR1 is ENHRY and CDR2 is SYGVKD in the germline V gene. The CDR3 reads CAITRTGSDYGYTF. CDR3 DNA sequence: TGTGCCATCACTAGGACAGGGTCTGACTATGGCTACACCTTC.

V gene TRBV6-1 combines with J gene TRBJ2-7; 12 bases map to TRBD2. Germline trimming cut 3 bases from V and 2 bases from J; bases unmatched to any gene: 2. In germline, CDR1 is MNHNS, CDR2 SASEGT. The CDR3 loop spans 15 amino acids. In DNA, the CDR3 is TGTGCCAGCAGTGAGGGACTAGCGGGTACCTACGAGCAGTACTTC. Translation gives CASSEGLAGTYEQYF.

The chain links TRBV6-5 to TRBJ1-3, with D perhaps TRBD1 (5 bases). CDR3 length: 15 residues. CDR1 and CDR2 (germline): MNHEY, SVGAGI. Trimming took 6 bases from V and 0 from J, leaving 12 bases between them. The CDR3 region is CASSPGGGSGNTIYF. The CDR3, as DNA: TGTGCCAGCAGCCCGGGGGGGGGCTCTGGAAACACCATATATTTT.

This clone has just one count. The J gene is TRBJ2-2, the V gene TRBV2, with TRBD2 matching 12 bases. Trimming at V came to 9 bases and at J to 5 bases, leaving 7 bases not matched to a gene. The CDR3 runs 15 residues. CDR1 is SNHLY, CDR2 FYNNEI, per germline. DNA for the CDR3: TGTGCCAGTTTGCCGCTAGCGGGGGGGACCGGGGAGCTGTTTTTT. This sequence encodes CASLPLAGGTGELFF. Together with reference TRBV2 and TRBJ2-2, the CDR3 gives the full variable domain: EPEVTQTPSHQVTQMGQEVILRCVPISNHLYFYWYRQILGQKVEFLVSFYNNEISEKSEIFDDQFSVERPDGSNFTLKIRSTKLEDSAMYFCASLPLAGGTGELFFGEGSRLTVL.

This clone was found once. The chain joins TRBV12-3 or TRBV12-4 to TRBJ1-1; D is possibly TRBD1 (6 bases). This CDR3 is built from 13 residues. The V and J ends lost 0 bases and 6 bases respectively, with 8 bases between them. CDR3 sequence: CASSLARGPEAFF. The DNA for the CDR3 is TGTGCCAGCAGTTTAGCCAGGGGCCCTGAAGCTTTCTTT.

The chain is built from TRBV4-1 and TRBJ1-4; no clear D gene. V shed 2 bases and J shed 4 bases, with 11 bases lying between them. There are 15 residues in the CDR3. CDR1 and CDR2 (germline): MGHRA, YSYEKL. CDR3 residues: CASSQPAGSNEKLFF. The CDR3 nucleotides read TGCGCCAGCAGCCAACCCGCCGGGAGTAATGAAAAACTGTTTTTT.